A single sample is the source of the 20 T cell receptor beta chains below, sequenced in a study of T cell changes during pregnancy in multiple sclerosis. Generated by immunoSEQ multiplex PCR, the TCRdb table keeps only in-frame clones and is missing some. The table lists tens of thousands of clones, about 90% of them singletons. Here the sequenced sample was peripheral blood, taken in the first trimester of pregnancy. Every receptor here comes from a female donor with multiple sclerosis, enrolled in a pregnancy study.

The chain is built from TRBV28 and TRBJ2-2; 8 bases are a match to TRBD1. Germline CDR1 reads MDHEN; CDR2 reads SYDVKM. The CDR3 loop spans 12 amino acids. Trimming at V came to 5 bases and at J to 9 bases, leaving 2 bases not matched to a gene. CDR3 in DNA: TGTGCCAGCAGTCTCAGGGGGCGGGAGCTGTTTTTT. Its translation is CASSLRGRELFF.

The gene calls are TRBV19 and TRBJ2-7, with 11 bases that match TRBD1. The V gene end was trimmed by 7 bases and the J gene end by 3 bases; junction bases not matched to a gene: 2. The CDR3 sequence is 13 residues long. Germline loops: CDR1 LNHDA, CDR2 SQIVND (reference sequence). The DNA for the CDR3 is TGTGCCAGTACCGGGACAGGGGGCTACGAGCAGTACTTC. Its protein product is CASTGTGGYEQYF.

This sequence joins TRBV20-1 and TRBJ1-5; D is unclear. V gave up 5 bases and J gave up 11 bases, with 10 bases separating them. The CDR3 runs 10 residues. Germline CDR1 DFQATT, CDR2 SNEGSKA (reference sequence). The CDR3 loop reads CSASGEAQHF. DNA for the CDR3: TGCAGTGCTTCCGGAGAAGCCCAGCATTTT.

CDR3: CASSETGGLVNTEAFF. In nucleotides, the CDR3 is TGTGCCAGCAGCGAGACAGGGGGTTTGGTGAACACTGAAGCTTTCTTT. The genes are TRBV28 and TRBJ1-1; 9 positions agree with TRBD1. This CDR3 contains 16 residues. V lost 6 bases to trimming and J lost 0 bases; unmatched junction nucleotides: 8. The germline gives CDR1 MDHEN, CDR2 SYDVKM.

The chain joins TRBV5-4 to TRBJ2-6; 9 bases fit TRBD2. V trimming: 4 bases; J trimming: 0 bases; junction bases outside the gene matches: 2. The CDR3 length is 16 residues. Germline assignment: CDR1 SGHNT and CDR2 YYREEE (reference sequence). This chain's CDR3 is CASSRRGGSGANVLTF. In nucleotides, the CDR3 is TGTGCCAGCAGCCGGCGGGGGGGCTCTGGGGCCAACGTCCTGACTTTC.

This chain uses TRBV18 with TRBJ2-7; D perhaps matches TRBD2 (5 bases). The V end lost 1 base, the J end lost 4 bases, and 14 bases lay between the germline ends. CDR1 and CDR2 (germline): KGHSH, LQKENI. The CDR3 sequence is 15 residues long. CDR3 loop: CASSPRSDRDYEQYF. CDR3 bases: TGTGCCAGCTCACCACGGTCTGACCGGGATTACGAGCAGTACTTC.

The chain combines TRBV7-6 with TRBJ2-5, with D hard to call. Germline V CDR1 and CDR2: SGHVS, FNYEAQ. The CDR3 runs 16 residues. The V gene lost 4 bases and the J gene lost 2 bases, with 17 bases spanning the gap. CDR3 in DNA: TGTGCCAGCAGCTCCTCAATCCCCACAGTACAAGAGACCCAGTACTTC. It yields the protein CASSSSIPTVQETQYF.

As concerns this clone: One end of the junction is discordant with germline, which a read error may explain. V usage is TRBV5-6 and J usage is TRBJ2-7; perhaps TRBD2 as D (6 bases). The germline V gene encodes CDR1 SGHDT and CDR2 YYEEEE. The CDR3 extends over 13 amino acids. The CDR3 DNA follows: TGTGCCAGCAGCTTGGTCGGCGGGGAGGCGAGAAACTTC. Its protein product is CASSLVGGEARNF.

This clone showed up just a few times. The chain is built from TRBV25-1 and TRBJ2-7, with 8 bases fitting TRBD1. The CDR3 has 16 amino acids. Losses at the gene ends were 4 bases for V and 1 base for J; bases not matched to a gene: 9. CDR1 and CDR2 (germline): MGHDK, SYGVNS. Here the CDR3 reads CASSASQGAPSYEQYF. The CDR3 DNA is TGTGCCAGCAGTGCTTCTCAGGGGGCGCCTTCCTACGAGCAGTACTTC.

The chain links TRBV6-6 to TRBJ1-2, with TRBD1 matching 7 bases. The V gene end was trimmed by 6 bases and the J gene end by 2 bases; junction bases not matched to a gene: 3. This CDR3 is 13 amino acids long. The germline gives CDR1 MNHNY, CDR2 SVGAGI (reference sequence). The CDR3 DNA sequence: TGTGCCAGCAGACAGGGGAGAAACTATGGCTACACCTTC. It codes for CASRQGRNYGYTF.

This clone was counted a single time. This chain links TRBV7-3 with TRBJ2-3, with TRBD1 as a possible D gene (5 bases). This CDR3 region has 15 residues. Germline V gives CDR1 SGHTA, CDR2 FQGTGA. V lost 3 bases and J 2 bases, leaving 12 bases between the germline ends. CDR3 bases: TGTGCCAGCAGCTTGTGGGGCGGATCCACAGATACGCAGTATTTT. It encodes CASSLWGGSTDTQYF.

This chain links TRBV11-1 with TRBJ2-1; TRBD1 matches at 10 bases. V lost 5 bases and J lost 4; bases outside the gene matches: 8. Germline-derived CDR1 and CDR2 are SGHAT and FQDESV (reference sequence). The CDR3 covers 16 residues. This CDR3 is CASSPRQGAGYNEQFF. The CDR3 DNA reads TGTGCCAGCAGCCCACGACAGGGGGCGGGATACAATGAGCAGTTCTTC.

This rearrangement joins TRBV2 to TRBJ2-2; 10 bases match TRBD2. The trim removed 6 bases at V and 4 bases at J, leaving 8 bases unmatched. Germline-derived CDR1 and CDR2 are SNHLY and FYNNEI. The CDR3 loop spans 16 amino acids. The CDR3 DNA follows: TGTGCCAGCAGCCCGTTACTAGCGGGATTCACCGGGGAGCTGTTTTTT. Translated: CASSPLLAGFTGELFF.

The rearrangement uses TRBV11-2 and TRBJ2-7; weak D call: TRBD2 (6 bases). CDR3 length equals 17 residues. The V and J ends lost 5 bases and 0 bases respectively, with 20 bases between them. Germline V lookup: CDR1 SGHAT, CDR2 FQNNGV. In DNA, the CDR3 is TGTGCCAGCAGCGGAAGGACCCGGGACTTTGTCTCCTACGAGCAGTACTTC. Its protein product is CASSGRTRDFVSYEQYF.

The J gene is TRBJ2-1, the V gene TRBV7-8, with 7 bases fitting TRBD2. The CDR3 covers 12 residues. Germline CDR1 is SGHVS and CDR2 is FQNEAQ. V lost 7 bases to trimming and J lost 10 bases; unmatched junction nucleotides: 7. CDR3 DNA sequence: TGTGCCAGCACCGCCGGGGGGACCGAGCAGTTCTTC. This codes for CASTAGGTEQFF.

V is TRBV5-1 and J is TRBJ1-1; 10 positions match TRBD1. This CDR3 comprises 15 residues. With 3 bases clipped from V and 4 bases from J, the junction kept 6 bases outside the gene matches. Germline lookup yields CDR1 SGHRS and CDR2 YFSETQ. The CDR3 DNA follows: TGCGCCAGCAGCTGGGGGGACAGGGGAGTCACTGAAGCTTTCTTT. Translated, it gives CASSWGDRGVTEAFF.

The rearrangement links TRBV5-1 to TRBJ2-7; 9 positions match TRBD2. The V gene end was trimmed by 0 bases and the J gene end by 3 bases; junction bases not matched to a gene: 10. Germline loops: CDR1 SGHRS, CDR2 YFSETQ. CDR3 length: 17 residues. The CDR3 DNA follows: TGCGCCAGCAGCTTGGAACCATTAGCGGGAGTCCTCTACGAGCAGTACTTC. Translating gives CASSLEPLAGVLYEQYF.

The chain couples TRBV11-3 to TRBJ2-2; D is possibly TRBD1 (6 bases). Trimming removed 6 bases from V and 4 bases from J, with 9 bases in between. The CDR3 totals 13 residues. The germline CDR1 and CDR2 sequences are SGHNT and YENEEA. The CDR3 nucleotides are TGTGCCAGCAGACGGACAGCCACCGGGGAGCTGTTTTTT. Translated, it gives CASRRTATGELFF.

The count of this clone is one. The chain joins TRBV6-6 to TRBJ1-5, with 8 bases lining up with TRBD1. Unmatched junction bases numbered 5, after V lost 7 bases and J lost 6 bases. The germline V gene encodes CDR1 MNHNY and CDR2 SVGAGI (reference sequence). This CDR3 is built from 13 residues. The CDR3 reads CASNDRGGQPQHF. CDR3 coding DNA: TGTGCCAGCAATGACAGGGGTGGTCAGCCCCAGCATTTT.

Comments on this clone: This sample includes further DNA sequences coding for the same CDR3. This chain uses TRBV5-1 with TRBJ1-2; D gene unclear. Germline V CDR1 and CDR2: SGHRS, YFSETQ. The CDR3 is 14 amino acids. V lost 0 bases, J lost 2 bases, and 8 bases lay in between. The CDR3 sequence is CASSLEAGNYGYTF. The CDR3 DNA sequence: TGCGCCAGCAGCTTGGAGGCGGGGAACTATGGCTACACCTTC.